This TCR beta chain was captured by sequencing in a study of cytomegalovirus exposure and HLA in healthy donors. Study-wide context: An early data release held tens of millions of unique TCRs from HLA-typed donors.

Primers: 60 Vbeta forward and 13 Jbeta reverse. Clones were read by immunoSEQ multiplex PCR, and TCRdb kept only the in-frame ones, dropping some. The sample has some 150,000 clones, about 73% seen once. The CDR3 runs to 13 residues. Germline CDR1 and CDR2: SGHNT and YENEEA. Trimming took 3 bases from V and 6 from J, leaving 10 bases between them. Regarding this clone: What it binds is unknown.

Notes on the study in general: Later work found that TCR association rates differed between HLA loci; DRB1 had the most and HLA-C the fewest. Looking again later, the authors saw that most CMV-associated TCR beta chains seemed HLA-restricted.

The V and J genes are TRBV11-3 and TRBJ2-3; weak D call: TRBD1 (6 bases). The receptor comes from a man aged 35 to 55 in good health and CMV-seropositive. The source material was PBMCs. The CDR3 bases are TGTGCCAGCAGCTTGGGGGCAGTGGATACGCAGTATTTT. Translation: CASSLGAVDTQYF.